This TCR beta chain derives from a study of OX40 agonist ivuxolimab in advanced cancers. Study observations and caveats: Several nonresponders also turned out to have low normalized T-cell clonal expansion. Both CD4+ and CD8+ T cell populations in blood had undergone clonal expansion by week 6 at 0.1 to 3.0 mg/kg. Researchers report that CD8+ T cells had, on average, more expanded clones than CD4+.

Comment on this clone: Its cognate antigen is unknown.

The CDR3 extends over 16 amino acids. Trimming cost V 5 bases and J 6 bases; bases outside gene matches: 11. The V gene's germline CDR1 is SGHNT and CDR2 YYREEE (reference sequence). The repertoire was sequenced with immunoSEQ multiplex PCR; TCRdb's copy has only in-frame clones and lacks some. The table shows around 41,000 clones, with around 89% occurring only once. The rearrangement links TRBV5-4 to TRBJ1-4, with 9 bases matching TRBD1. Sequenced material: CD4+ or CD8+ T cells sorted from blood, taken in a trial of the OX40 agonist ivuxolimab. This clonotype was sampled from an adult with an advanced solid tumor such as melanoma, head and neck, liver or kidney cancer. The DNA for the CDR3 is TGTGCCAGCAGTTCAGCTACCGGGACAGGGTATGAAAAACTGTTTTTT. This translates into CASSSATGTGYEKLFF.